The 25 T cell receptor beta chains in this list originate from one sample, sequenced in a study of blood T cell repertoires in COVID-19. Generated by immunoSEQ multiplex PCR, the TCRdb table keeps only in-frame clones and is missing some. Among tens of thousands of clones listed, approximately 85% were seen once. Sequencing used peripheral blood. The receptor source for this set is a human donor with acute or convalescent COVID-19. The donor label of this sample is uncertain.

The chain is built from TRBV5-1 and TRBJ2-5; TRBD2 matches 7 bases. CDR1 is SGHRS, CDR2 YFSETQ, per germline. The CDR3 is 13 residues long. The ends lost 10 bases at V and 5 bases at J; junction bases unmatched: 11. The DNA for the CDR3 is TGCGCCTGTGGTCAGGGAGGGGAGGAGACCCAGTACTTC. Its protein is CACGQGGEETQYF.

V and J are TRBV6-6 and TRBJ2-1, with TRBD2 as a possible D gene (7 bases). Germline V gene data show CDR1 as MNHNY and CDR2 as SVGAGI (reference sequence). This CDR3 contains 16 residues. Trimming took 7 bases from V and 5 from J, leaving 21 bases between them. CDR3 coding DNA: TGTGCCAGCAAGGGGGGGTCTGCGGCCCGGCACAATGAGCAGTTCTTC. Encoded protein: CASKGGSAARHNEQFF.

The genes are TRBV7-8 and TRBJ2-7, with D perhaps TRBD1 (6 bases). Germline CDR1 SGHVS, CDR2 FQNEAQ. This CDR3 comprises 15 residues. The V end was cut by 7 bases, the J end by 2 bases, with 18 bases between. The CDR3 is CASNLRRTATYEQYF. For the CDR3, the DNA is TGTGCCAGCAACCTCCGTAGGACAGCTACCTACGAGCAGTACTTC.

This chain connects TRBV6-2 or TRBV6-3 to TRBJ1-5; TRBD1 matches 8 bases. The ends lost 0 bases at V and 6 bases at J; junction bases unmatched: 7. The CDR3 totals 16 residues. Germline assignment: CDR1 MNHEY and CDR2 SVGEGT. The CDR3 here is CASSYSGQAMGQPQHF. DNA of the CDR3: TGTGCCAGCAGTTACTCGGGACAGGCGATGGGTCAGCCCCAGCATTTT.

V usage is TRBV1 and J usage is TRBJ1-1; the D segment call TRBD1 is taken from the table without a DNA check. TRBV1 is termed a pseudogene. The CDR3 spans 17 residues. This CDR3 reads CTSSQGCVGQGHSEAFF. CDR3 sequence (DNA): TGCACCAGCAGCCAAGGGTGCGTAGGACAGGGGCATTCCGAAGCTTTCTTT.

The CDR3 DNA reads TGTGCCAGCAGCTCTATACAGGGAAATGGCTACACCTTC. Protein: CASSSIQGNGYTF. The rearrangement uses TRBV7-3 and TRBJ1-2; tentative D call: TRBD1 (6 bases). With 4 bases removed from V and 6 bases from J, the gap between germline ends came to 12 bases. Germline V gene lookup returns CDR1 SGHTA and CDR2 FQGTGA. CDR3 length: 13 amino acids.

The rearrangement joins TRBV7-2 to TRBJ2-2, with a possible D match to TRBD1 (5 bases). The CDR3 consists of 17 residues. Trimming took 6 bases from V and 4 from J, leaving 21 bases between them. Germline lookup yields CDR1 SGHTA and CDR2 FQGNSA. In nucleotides, the CDR3 is TGTGCCAGCAGGACAGCCACGGTTCTAGGGCCCACCGGGGAGCTGTTTTTT. Translated: CASRTATVLGPTGELFF.

The rearrangement joins TRBV29-1 to TRBJ1-2; D unclear. The CDR3 runs to 9 residues. Germline V gene data show CDR1 as SQVTM and CDR2 as ANQGSEA. Deletions cut 3 bases from V and 8 bases from J, with 4 bases between. CDR3 protein: CSVDLGYTF. In DNA form, the CDR3 reads TGCAGCGTTGATCTGGGCTACACCTTC.

The chain is built from TRBV2 and TRBJ2-1, with 10 bases identical to TRBD2. Germline V gene data show CDR1 as SNHLY and CDR2 as FYNNEI. The CDR3 loop spans 15 amino acids. V gave up 6 bases and J gave up 8 bases; unmatched junction bases: 10. The chain's CDR3 is CASRNQRGGPDEQFF. In DNA form, the CDR3 reads TGTGCCAGCAGGAATCAGCGGGGGGGCCCGGATGAGCAGTTCTTC.

The chain employs TRBV3-1 (or the pseudogene TRBV3-2) and TRBJ2-1; 7 bases match TRBD2. With 6 bases clipped from V and 4 bases from J, the junction kept 9 bases outside the gene matches. The germline V gene encodes CDR1 LGHDT and CDR2 YNNKEL (reference sequence). This CDR3 spans 15 amino acids. The CDR3 coding sequence is TGTGCCAGCAGATACGGGGGGACGATATACAATGAGCAGTTCTTC. It specifies CASRYGGTIYNEQFF.

This chain connects TRBV9 to TRBJ2-7, with 7 bases lining up with TRBD1. Germline CDR1 and CDR2: SGDLS and YYNGEE. The CDR3 length is 16 residues. Unmatched junction bases numbered 10, after V lost 2 bases and J lost 2 bases. The CDR3 DNA reads as TGTGCCAGCAGCGTGTCCCAGGGGGTCGAGGCCTACGAGCAGTACTTC. Its protein is CASSVSQGVEAYEQYF.

The chain joins TRBV3-1 (or the pseudogene TRBV3-2) to TRBJ2-3, with 8 positions matching TRBD1. The germline V gene encodes CDR1 LGHDT and CDR2 YNNKEL (reference sequence). The trim removed 4 bases at V and 3 bases at J, leaving 6 bases unmatched. This CDR3 spans 15 amino acids. The CDR3 DNA reads TGTGCCAGCAGCCGAGGACAGGGTGGGACAGATACGCAGTATTTT. It is translated as CASSRGQGGTDTQYF.

The chain uses TRBV6-1 and TRBJ2-3; 7 positions match TRBD2. With 2 bases clipped from V and 4 bases from J, the junction kept 6 bases outside the gene matches. The germline CDR1 and CDR2 sequences are MNHNS and SASEGT. The CDR3 length is 15 residues. CDR3 in amino acids: CASSEYPSGPDTQYF. For the CDR3, the DNA is TGTGCCAGCAGTGAATATCCTAGCGGCCCAGATACGCAGTATTTT.

The V call is TRBV28, the J call TRBJ2-1; 7 positions agree with TRBD2. Germline V gene lookup returns CDR1 MDHEN and CDR2 SYDVKM. The CDR3 is 14 amino acids. Trimming took 5 bases from V and 5 from J; bases not matched to a gene: 6. CDR3 residues: CASSARDYDNEQFF. DNA for the CDR3: TGTGCCAGCAGTGCCAGGGACTACGACAATGAGCAGTTCTTC.

The J gene is TRBJ1-2, the V gene TRBV11-3, with D perhaps matching TRBD1 (6 bases). Looked up from germline, CDR1 is SGHNT and CDR2 is YENEEA. CDR3 length equals 13 residues. V dropped 4 bases and J dropped 8 bases, with 14 bases sitting between them. Here the CDR3 reads CASSSNRVGGYTF. Here the CDR3 DNA reads TGTGCCAGCAGCTCCAACAGGGTCGGAGGCTACACCTTC.

The V gene is TRBV7-3, the J gene TRBJ2-3; TRBD2 matches at 11 bases. CDR3 length equals 17 residues. CDR1 is SGHTA and CDR2 is FQGTGA in the germline V gene. The J segment lost 6 bases and the V segment lost 0 bases, leaving 8 bases of the junction unmatched. This CDR3 is CASSLTLAGGVPDTQYF. CDR3 nucleotides: TGTGCCAGCAGCTTAACGCTAGCGGGAGGAGTGCCGGATACGCAGTATTTT.

The V call is TRBV19, the J call TRBJ1-2, with 8 bases matching TRBD1. The germline V gene has CDR1 LNHDA and CDR2 SQIVND (reference sequence). Trimming at V came to 5 bases and at J to 6 bases, leaving 5 bases not matched to a gene. The CDR3 extends over 13 amino acids. The CDR3 protein is CASSWAGGDGYTF. The CDR3 nucleotides read TGTGCCAGTAGTTGGGCAGGGGGCGATGGCTACACCTTC.

The V gene is TRBV18, the J gene TRBJ2-5; D is perhaps TRBD1 (5 bases). V was cut by 3 bases and J by 5 bases, with 16 bases left in between. The V gene's germline CDR1 is KGHSH and CDR2 LQKENI. CDR3 length: 15 residues. The CDR3 sequence: CASSPRATPLETQYF. The DNA for the CDR3 is TGTGCCAGCTCACCCAGGGCGACTCCTTTGGAGACCCAGTACTTC.

This clone was detected only a few times. The gene calls are TRBV7-9 and TRBJ1-2; D uncertain. This CDR3 region has 14 residues. Trimming removed 2 bases at V and 1 base at J, with 8 bases between. Germline V gene sequence: CDR1 SEHNR, CDR2 FQNEAQ (reference sequence). The CDR3 bases are TGTGCCAGCAGCTTAAGTCAGAATAACTATGGCTACACCTTC. Residues: CASSLSQNNYGYTF.

V and J are TRBV12-3 or TRBV12-4 and TRBJ1-1, with a tentative D call TRBD1 (5 bases). The CDR3 runs 13 residues. Deletions cut 7 bases from V and 5 bases from J, with 14 bases between. The DNA for the CDR3 is TGTGCCAGCACCACCCTAAGGGGAACTGAAGCTTTCTTT. This codes for CASTTLRGTEAFF.

The rearrangement joins TRBV6-2 or TRBV6-3 to TRBJ2-6; the match to TRBD2 covers 9 bases. The CDR3 consists of 16 residues. Germline loops: CDR1 MNHEY, CDR2 SVGEGT. J was trimmed by 4 bases and V by 6 bases; bases with no gene match: 7. Here the CDR3 DNA reads TGTGCCAGCAGCCGAGCGGGGGGTGGCGGGGCCAACGTCCTGACTTTC. This gives the protein CASSRAGGGGANVLTF.

This clone has only one observation. V usage is TRBV5-4 and J usage is TRBJ2-3, with 7 nucleotides matching TRBD2. The CDR3 is 16 amino acids. With 5 bases clipped from V and 1 base from J, the junction kept 10 bases outside the gene matches. CDR1 SGHNT and CDR2 YYREEE come from the germline V gene (reference sequence). The CDR3 region is CASRPTGLAGTDTQYF. In nucleotides, the CDR3 is TGTGCCAGCAGACCGACGGGGCTAGCGGGCACAGATACGCAGTATTTT. Full variable domain (remainder filled in from reference TRBV5-4 and TRBJ2-3): ETGVTQSPTHLIKTRGQQVTLRCSSQSGHNTVSWYQQALGQGPQFIFQYYREEENGRGNFPPRFSGLQFPNYSSELNVNALELDDSALYLCASRPTGLAGTDTQYFGPGTRLTVL.

The rearrangement links TRBV5-6 to TRBJ1-1; a weak D match, TRBD1 (5 bases). CDR3 length: 12 amino acids. Germline V lookup: CDR1 SGHDT, CDR2 YYEEEE. V was shortened by 1 base and J by 5 bases, with 6 bases between the two germline ends. The CDR3 region has the DNA TGTGCCAGCAGCTTGCAGGGAACTGAAGCTTTCTTT. Translated: CASSLQGTEAFF.

CDR3 in DNA: TGTGCCAGCTTCCTAAGGACTAGCGGAAACAATGAGCAGTTCTTC. The encoded protein is CASFLRTSGNNEQFF. The chain has TRBV7-9 and TRBJ2-1, with 10 bases aligning to TRBD2. This CDR3 comprises 15 residues. CDR1 is SEHNR, CDR2 FQNEAQ, per germline (reference sequence). Trimming removed 8 bases from V and 5 bases from J; junction bases left unmatched: 9.

This chain connects TRBV19 to TRBJ2-5; perhaps TRBD2 as D (5 bases). Germline CDR1 reads LNHDA; CDR2 reads SQIVND (reference sequence). Deletions cut 1 base from V and 2 bases from J, with 8 bases between. This CDR3 is 14 amino acids long. CDR3 loop: CASSIGTGQETQYF. DNA for the CDR3: TGTGCCAGTAGTATAGGGACGGGACAAGAGACCCAGTACTTC.